This T cell receptor beta chain was found in a study of CD8+CD57+ T cells in acquired aplastic anemia listed by TCRdb under 2018. A note on the overall study: On average, sorted CD4+ and CD8+ cells yielded about 3 ug of extracted DNA, with a range of about 0.18 to 27.4 ug. For healthy donor samples, the average read count was about 10.8 million for CD4+ cells and approximately 11 million for CD8+ cells. Study-level results and caveats: Twenty-nine CD8+ CDR3 sequences were shared between patients and controls but appeared highly expressed in patients and within their immunodominant clones. No significant difference in CD8+ Simpson's diversity was found between patients and healthy controls (P=0.060).

The study deep-sequenced TCR repertoires of sorted CD4+ and CD8+ blood T cells from severe aplastic anemia patients and healthy subjects. Ficoll-Paque density gradient centrifugation was used to isolate peripheral blood mononuclear cells. Before DNA extraction, CD4+ and CD8+ T cells were sorted with FACS or magnetic beads. TCR beta VDJ combination and CDR3 sequence profiling used genomic DNA as the template. An Illumina HiSeq 2000 was the platform used for TCR repertoire sequencing. In the authors' own workflow: Repertoires were assessed using TRBV/TRBJ rearrangement plots, CDR3 size and DJ length profiles, and Simpson's diversity index. The most abundant DNA sequence in the deep sequencing data was taken as the immunodominant clone. CDR3 amino acid sequences were screened for sharing across subjects and were compared with published repertoires and the VDJdb database. TCRdb handled the public reads itself, with Q25 trimming in fastp and clone calling in MiXCR, and kept productive beta chains. Each entry is one CDR3 protein sequence, shown with its most common DNA and genes. The V and J calls and clone size are TCRdb's, not the authors'. A total of 200,000 to 250,000 distinct CDR3 sequences appear in this sample, 34% of them only once. The top ten clones comprise around 1.1% of the sample.

On this clonotype: Its antigen remains undetermined. No much larger clone exists at a distance of one base, and base qualities are not known.

The germline V gene gives CDR1 as SNHLY and CDR2 as FYNNEI. Trimming leaves V shorter by 7 bases and J shorter by 6 bases, with the junction holding 5 bases beyond the gene matches. Inclusive of the bounding cysteine and phenylalanine, the CDR3 is 13 residues long. Only the CDR3 portion is preserved as DNA: 39 bases, with reading frame beginning at the first base. This TCR derives from a human donor in good health, serving as a control. Sequencing was carried out using sorted CD4+, CD8+, or CD8+CD57+ T cells (not recorded which) from PBMCs. The sequence links TRBV2 to TRBJ1-2; the junction holds 10 bases that match TRBD1. The base sequence is TGTGCCAGCAAGGCTGACAGGGGGCATGGCTACACCTTC. The encoded protein is CASKADRGHGYTF.